This T cell receptor beta chain was sequenced in a study of OX40 agonist ivuxolimab in advanced cancers. For the wider study: Ivuxolimab was an agonistic, fully human IgG2 monoclonal antibody directed against OX40 (CD134), a costimulatory receptor. The paper describes the monotherapy dose-escalation part (N ≈ 49 patients) of the phase I trial of ivuxolimab. Partial responses occurred in three dose-escalation patients: two with cutaneous melanoma and one with hepatocellular carcinoma. Peripheral TCRbeta sequencing aimed to test whether ivuxolimab altered TCR sequence diversity and caused clonal T-cell expansion. Of the approximately 50 dose-escalation patients, hepatocellular carcinoma was present in approximately 20, melanoma in some 15, renal cell carcinoma in 9 and head and neck cancer in 9. Intravenous ivuxolimab was administered to patients every 2 weeks at six dose levels: 0.01, 0.1, 0.3, 1.5, 3 and 10 mg/kg. In the dose-escalation cohort, more than 75% of patients were male, and the mean age was roughly 60 years, with a range of 23 to 79. Prior anti-PD-1, anti-PD-L1 or anti-CTLA-4 therapy was permitted, and about two fifths of dose-escalation patients had received checkpoint inhibitors.

Genomic DNA was isolated from the sorted cells so that the TCRbeta CDR3 region could be sequenced. The immunoSEQ Assay was used to sequence the TCRbeta CDR3 regions. As stored in TCRdb, this immuneACCESS dataset retains in-frame rearrangements with V and J assigned. A fraction of the clones does not appear; measured against another copy, unresolved V genes explain less than half of the discrepancy, and the remainder lacks a known reason. Here the sample has tens of thousands of clones; about 81% occur a single time. Together, the top ten hold 0.6% to 0.8% of the sample. Overall study results and their limits: Partial responders in the 0.1-3.0 mg/kg groups had among the lowest normalized peripheral clonal expansion, especially among CD8+ T cells. Low levels of normalized T-cell clonal expansion were also seen in some patients who did not respond. At doses of 0.1 to 3.0 mg/kg, clonal expansion of both CD4+ and CD8+ blood T cells was observed from baseline to week 6. After ivuxolimab, expanded clones were on average more numerous among CD8+ T cells than among CD4+ T cells. Which antigens the clonally expanded peripheral T cells were specific for was not determined.

Here V drops 5 bases and J drops 5 bases, and the junction holds 8 bases not matched to any gene. CDR1 and CDR2 are drawn from the germline V gene (reference sequence): MNHEY, SMNVEV. The CDR3 sequence holds 14 residues, the cysteine and phenylalanine included. Only CDR3 DNA is held: 42 bases, read in frame from base 1. Patients with autoimmune disease history or receiving systemic immunosuppression were excluded from the trial. Peripheral blood for TCR sequencing was drawn from every dose cohort at baseline, at cycle 4 day 1 and at cycle 7 day 1. The samples were drawn from a first-in-human, open-label, multicenter phase I dose-escalation trial of ivuxolimab. Adults with locally advanced or metastatic melanoma, renal cell, hepatocellular, or head and neck squamous cell carcinoma were enrolled in the trial. Before TCR sequencing, CD4+ T cells and CD8+ T cells from peripheral blood were sorted into separate populations.

Turning to this clone: There is no known antigen for this receptor. Base qualities are not at hand, and no much larger clone is one base apart.

Specimen: CD4+ or CD8+ T cells sorted from blood, collected in a trial of the OX40 agonist ivuxolimab. The chain is encoded by TRBV27 joined to TRBJ2-5; the junction holds 7 bases that match TRBD1. This receptor was taken from an adult with an advanced solid tumor such as melanoma, head and neck, liver or kidney cancer. CDR3 sequence: CASSRQGTLETQYF. The sequence in DNA is TGTGCCAGCAGTCGACAGGGCACGTTGGAGACCCAGTACTTC.